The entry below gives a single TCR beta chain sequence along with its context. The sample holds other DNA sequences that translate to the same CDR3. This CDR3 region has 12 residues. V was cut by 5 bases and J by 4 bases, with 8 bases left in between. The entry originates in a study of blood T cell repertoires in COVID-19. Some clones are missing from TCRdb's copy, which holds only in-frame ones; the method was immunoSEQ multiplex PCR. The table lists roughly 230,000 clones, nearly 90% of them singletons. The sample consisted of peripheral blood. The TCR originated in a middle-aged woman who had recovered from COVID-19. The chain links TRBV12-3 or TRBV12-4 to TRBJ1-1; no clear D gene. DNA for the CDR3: TGTGCCAGCAGTCCCCCGGGCACTGAAGCTTTCTTT. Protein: CASSPPGTEAFF.